This T cell receptor beta chain was obtained from a study of shared clonotypes between healthy human individuals. For this clone: Distinct nucleotide sequences in the sample also encode this CDR3.

There are 11 residues in the CDR3. V lost 4 bases, J lost 5 bases, and 4 bases lay in between. CDR1 MNHEY and CDR2 SVGAGI come from the germline V gene. Some clones are missing from TCRdb's copy, which holds only in-frame ones; the method was immunoSEQ multiplex PCR. Of fewer than 550,000 clones detected, about 75% appear once; the ten largest clones hold around an eighth. The chain joins TRBV6-5 to TRBJ2-3, with D unresolved. Material: PBMCs. This TCR was sampled from a woman aged 40-49 years in good health. Some clones in this sample may be carry-over from other donors' samples. This chain's CDR3 is CASSSRDTQYF. The CDR3 DNA is TGTGCCAGCAGTTCCCGAGATACGCAGTATTTT.